These T cell receptor beta chains were read from a single sample in a study of graft-versus-host responses after intestinal transplantation. Antigens for these TCRs are unknown. Profiling relied on immunoSEQ multiplex PCR, and the TCRdb table lists in-frame clones only, not all of them. The sample holds over 45,000 clones; around 93% are singletons and the top ten take around 0.38%. Here the sequenced sample was unstimulated CD4+ T cells sorted from spleen or lymph node cells, taken before transplant. The source of these receptors is a human donor who was the organ donor for an intestinal transplant. Both conserved end residues are trimmed from each CDR3.

v_gene: TRBV4-1; j_gene: TRBJ2-6; CDR3aa: ASSQVSIPTGANVLT
v_gene: TRBV7-3; j_gene: TRBJ2-3; CDR3aa: ASSLRGSGGGTDTQY
v_gene: TRBV5-1; j_gene: TRBJ2-7; CDR3aa: ARSLPGRGDFEQY
v_gene: TRBV28; j_gene: TRBJ2-2; CDR3aa: ASSLQNTGELF
v_gene: TRBV5-4; j_gene: TRBJ2-7; CDR3aa: ASSLGDRGIYEQY
v_gene: TRBV5-5; j_gene: TRBJ2-5; CDR3aa: ASSLVQRETQY
v_gene: TRBV6-1; j_gene: TRBJ2-7; CDR3aa: ASSEASRYYEQY
v_gene: TRBV5-5; j_gene: TRBJ1-1; CDR3aa: ASSPNPQGRAF
v_gene: TRBV7-2; j_gene: TRBJ2-1; CDR3aa: ASSLTGGLTYNEQF
v_gene: TRBV5-1; j_gene: TRBJ1-6; CDR3aa: ASRPRAADNSPLH
v_gene: TRBV5-5; j_gene: TRBJ2-2; CDR3aa: ASSLRPRGTFTGELF
v_gene: TRBV10-3; j_gene: TRBJ2-1; CDR3aa: AISELDPNNEQF
v_gene: TRBV27; j_gene: TRBJ2-1; CDR3aa: ASRRPGLAGGTNNEQF
v_gene: TRBV6-5; j_gene: TRBJ2-5; CDR3aa: ASSPRQGGTQY
v_gene: TRBV7-9; j_gene: TRBJ1-4; CDR3aa: ASSLAGTAEEKLF
v_gene: TRBV5-1; j_gene: TRBJ1-1; CDR3aa: ASSLIQPSNTEAF
v_gene: TRBV11-2; j_gene: TRBJ2-2; CDR3aa: ASSLDRPSGGASGELF
v_gene: TRBV7-9; j_gene: TRBJ1-2; CDR3aa: ASSSGDRAGYT
v_gene: TRBV6-1; j_gene: TRBJ1-2; CDR3aa: ASSGLGGNGYT
v_gene: TRBV6-4; j_gene: TRBJ1-2; CDR3aa: ASSPTGTNYGYT
v_gene: TRBV11-1; j_gene: TRBJ2-3; CDR3aa: ASGSRRGTDTQY
v_gene: TRBV5-4; j_gene: TRBJ2-5; CDR3aa: ASSSPVAQETQY
v_gene: TRBV9; j_gene: TRBJ2-2; CDR3aa: ASSGLASNTGELF
v_gene: TRBV4-1; j_gene: TRBJ1-6; CDR3aa: ASGDYLGSQRSPLH
v_gene: TRBV9; j_gene: TRBJ2-1; CDR3aa: ASSVRQGGRYNEQF
v_gene: TRBV5-1; j_gene: TRBJ1-1; CDR3aa: ASGQGSNTEAF
v_gene: TRBV18; j_gene: TRBJ2-5; CDR3aa: ASSVEGTKETQY
v_gene: TRBV11-2; j_gene: TRBJ1-6; CDR3aa: ASSLSGKPLH
v_gene: TRBV19; j_gene: TRBJ2-1; CDR3aa: ASSIGVLGDNEQF
v_gene: TRBV9; j_gene: TRBJ2-1; CDR3aa: ASSVASSYNEQF
v_gene: TRBV6-5; j_gene: TRBJ2-3; CDR3aa: ASRGGSTGVDTQY
v_gene: TRBV7-6; j_gene: TRBJ1-6; CDR3aa: ASSLPGIGSPLH
v_gene: TRBV4-2; j_gene: TRBJ1-2; CDR3aa: ASSQSSGHLNYGYT
v_gene: TRBV5-5; j_gene: TRBJ2-1; CDR3aa: ASSLAGGNEQF
v_gene: TRBV4-3; j_gene: TRBJ1-1; CDR3aa: ASSQDRTGSTPF
v_gene: TRBV5-1; j_gene: TRBJ1-6; CDR3aa: ASSRRDPNRGDSPLH
v_gene: TRBV7-2; j_gene: TRBJ2-7; CDR3aa: ASSLGTGDEQY
v_gene: TRBV18; j_gene: TRBJ1-4; CDR3aa: ASSPLGRTNEKLF
v_gene: TRBV6-5; j_gene: TRBJ1-1; CDR3aa: ASSLQGGVTEAF
v_gene: TRBV7-6; j_gene: TRBJ2-7; CDR3aa: ASSLGRGTYEQY
v_gene: TRBV15; j_gene: TRBJ2-3; CDR3aa: ATSRVGDTQY
v_gene: TRBV2; j_gene: TRBJ2-7; CDR3aa: ASRRGDRERSGQY
v_gene: TRBV2; j_gene: TRBJ1-5; CDR3aa: ASSESGYSNQPQH
v_gene: TRBV7-2; j_gene: TRBJ2-5; CDR3aa: ASKRGSGYQETQY
v_gene: TRBV9; j_gene: TRBJ2-7; CDR3aa: ASSVGVVPYEQY
v_gene: TRBV7-3; j_gene: TRBJ1-5; CDR3aa: ASSLGSDSNQPQH
v_gene: TRBV27; j_gene: TRBJ1-2; CDR3aa: ASSPGFSYGYT
v_gene: TRBV4-1; j_gene: TRBJ1-6; CDR3aa: ASSQAGGWNSPLH
v_gene: TRBV5-1; j_gene: TRBJ2-7; CDR3aa: ASSTGTSYEQY
v_gene: TRBV7-9; j_gene: TRBJ2-7; CDR3aa: ASSFRENEQY
v_gene: TRBV5-6; j_gene: TRBJ2-5; CDR3aa: ASSLGSVETQY
v_gene: TRBV5-4; j_gene: TRBJ1-4; CDR3aa: ASSLSGRANEKLF
v_gene: TRBV7-7; j_gene: TRBJ2-2; CDR3aa: ASSPGTGNTGELF
v_gene: TRBV7-3; j_gene: TRBJ1-1; CDR3aa: ASSSGQGLNTEAF
v_gene: TRBV6-5; j_gene: TRBJ1-1; CDR3aa: ASSRSDSEAF
v_gene: TRBV5-1; j_gene: TRBJ2-5; CDR3aa: ASSLLSTGQETQY
v_gene: TRBV20-1; j_gene: TRBJ1-2; CDR3aa: SAPTHYGYT
v_gene: TRBV9; j_gene: TRBJ2-5; CDR3aa: ASSAPLAQTQY
v_gene: TRBV9; j_gene: TRBJ2-1; CDR3aa: ASIKRDYGPTFNNEQF
v_gene: TRBV4-3; j_gene: TRBJ1-4; CDR3aa: ASSQTPGSTNEKLF